This T cell receptor beta chain derives from a study of shared clonotypes between healthy human individuals. As for the study in general: Per donor, three plates held CD4 naive cells, three held CD4 memory, two held CD8 naive and one held CD8 memory. Study-wide results and caveats: Limited genetic and exposure-history diversity came from having few donors. Blood alone was sampled, and tissue repertoires likely differ.

Details on this clone: The antigen is not known.

Deep level was the assay's run setting. Sequenced by immunoSEQ multiplex PCR; TCRdb stores in-frame clones only, minus some. This table holds about 1.5 million clones, 95% to 97% found once. The CDR3 is made up of 14 amino acids. Germline V gene sequence: CDR1 GTSNPN, CDR2 SVGIG (reference sequence). Unmatched junction bases numbered 7, after V lost 1 base and J lost 6 bases. The sample consisted of naive CD4+ T cells sorted from blood. Subset reported: CD45RA+ positively selected. The V call is TRBV30, the J call TRBJ2-7, with TRBD1 matching over 9 bases. The clonotype was recovered from a man aged 25 to 40 in good health. CDR3 DNA sequence: TGTGCCTGGAGTGAGGACAGGGGTTTTCTCGAGCAGTACTTC. Amino acid sequence: CAWSEDRGFLEQYF.